These 24 T cell receptor beta chains share one sample of origin, sequenced in a study of shared clonotypes between healthy human individuals. The data were produced by immunoSEQ multiplex PCR, yet TCRdb's version contains in-frame clones alone and is incomplete. The sample shows approximately 510,000 clones, 79% of them seen only once. The sequencing sample was made of PBMCs. Every receptor here comes from a woman in her thirties or forties in good health. Some clones in this sample may be carry-over from other donors' samples.

The chain links TRBV7-9 to TRBJ2-4; D unresolved. The CDR3 has 11 amino acids. V was clipped by 5 bases and J by 8 bases, with 7 bases between them. Germline V gene data show CDR1 as SEHNR and CDR2 as FQNEAQ (reference sequence). This CDR3 reads CASSPRDIQYF. In nucleotides, the CDR3 is TGTGCCAGCAGCCCTCGGGACATTCAGTACTTC.

The V gene is TRBV2, the J gene TRBJ1-4; unclear D gene. In germline, CDR1 is SNHLY, CDR2 FYNNEI. The CDR3 has 15 amino acids. V was shortened by 2 bases and J by 1 base, with 8 bases between the two germline ends. CDR3 coding DNA: TGTGCCAGCAGTGAAAACGGGTTAACTAATGAAAAACTGTTTTTT. Its translation is CASSENGLTNEKLFF.

The chain recombines TRBV5-8 with TRBJ2-3; the D gene is possibly TRBD2 (6 bases). Germline CDR1 and CDR2: SGHTS and YDEGEE. The germline V and J ends were trimmed by 4 bases and 2 bases, with 8 bases remaining between them. There are 13 residues in the CDR3. The CDR3 coding sequence is TGTGCCAGCAGCCGACTAGACACAGATACGCAGTATTTT. Residues: CASSRLDTDTQYF.

The CDR3 DNA sequence: TGTGCCAGCTCCCCGGCGAGCTCCTTGCCTAACTATGGCTACACCTTC. Encoded protein: CASSPASSLPNYGYTF. The chain couples TRBV18 to TRBJ1-2; no clear D gene. Germline V gene data show CDR1 as KGHSH and CDR2 as LQKENI. V was shortened by 6 bases and J by 0 bases, with 17 bases between the two germline ends. This CDR3 comprises 16 residues.

In nucleotides, the CDR3 is TGTGCCAGCTCCCGCCCGGCGGTCCCCTACAATGAGCAGTTCTTC. As protein: CASSRPAVPYNEQFF. The J gene is TRBJ2-1, the V gene TRBV27; D gene unclear. This CDR3 contains 15 residues. Trimming left V 8 bases short and J 2 bases short, with 16 bases between. Germline values: CDR1 MNHEY, CDR2 SMNVEV (reference sequence).

The chain is built from TRBV7-2 and TRBJ2-3; 9 nucleotides line up with TRBD1. V was clipped by 1 base and J by 6 bases; unmatched bases: 8. CDR1 and CDR2 from the germline V gene are SGHTA and FQGNSA. CDR3 length equals 16 residues. The CDR3, as DNA: TGTGCCAGCAGCTTAGTTTCCGGGACAGGGACCGATACGCAGTATTTT. As protein: CASSLVSGTGTDTQYF.

To note about this clone: A much larger clone differs by one base, so this may be a read error. The rearrangement links TRBV11-2 to TRBJ2-1; 9 bases agree with TRBD2. The CDR3 is 15 amino acids. V was clipped by 4 bases and J by 0 bases; unmatched bases: 1. The germline V gene has CDR1 SGHAT and CDR2 FQNNGV. The CDR3 sequence: CASSYSGSSYNEQFF. CDR3 sequence (DNA): TGTGCCAGCAGCTATAGCGGGAGCTCCTACAATGAGCAGTTCTTC. Supplemented by reference TRBV11-2 and TRBJ2-1, the full variable domain reads EAGVAQSPRYKIIEKRQSVAFWCNPISGHATLYWYQQILGQGPKLLIQFQNNGVVDDSQLPKDRFSAERLKGVDSTLKIQPAKLEDSAVYLCASSYSGSSYNEQFFGPGTRLTVL.

The chain combines TRBV5-1 with TRBJ2-3; no clear D. Germline V lookup: CDR1 SGHRS, CDR2 YFSETQ. Between the trimmed V and J ends, which lost 0 bases and 7 bases, there was a span of 6 bases. This CDR3 spans 12 amino acids. The CDR3 DNA reads TGCGCCAGCAGCTTGGATTTTAATACGCAGTATTTT. Its protein is CASSLDFNTQYF. Full variable domain (outside the CDR3, taken from reference TRBV5-1 and TRBJ2-3): KAGVTQTPRYLIKTRGQQVTLSCSPISGHRSVSWYQQTPGQGLQFLFEYFSETQRNKGNFPGRFSGRQFSNSRSEMNVSTLELGDSALYLCASSLDFNTQYFGPGTRLTVL.

This clone occurred many times. V is TRBV11-3 and J is TRBJ2-7; possibly TRBD2 for D (7 bases). CDR3 length equals 12 residues. Germline loops: CDR1 SGHNT, CDR2 YENEEA. V was trimmed by 3 bases and J by 7 bases, leaving 10 bases between them. The CDR3 coding sequence is TGTGCCAGCAGCTTGGGGGGGCGAGAGCAGTACTTC. This translates into CASSLGGREQYF.

This chain joins TRBV20-1 and TRBJ2-7; D ambiguous. The CDR3 is made up of 10 amino acids. From germline, CDR1 is DFQATT and CDR2 SNEGSKA (reference sequence). V was pared by 4 bases and J by 0 bases, with 1 base between. The CDR3 loop is CSAISYEQYF. CDR3 coding DNA: TGCAGTGCTATCTCCTACGAGCAGTACTTC.

The CDR3 sequence: CASSLEPSGIYEQYF. The CDR3 DNA sequence: TGTGCCAGCAGCTTGGAGCCTAGCGGGATCTACGAGCAGTACTTC. The chain employs TRBV5-4 and TRBJ2-7; 9 bases match TRBD2. The CDR3 sequence is 15 residues long. The V and J ends lost 0 bases and 3 bases, in that order; junction bases with no gene match: 4. CDR1 SGHNT and CDR2 YYREEE come from the germline V gene (reference sequence).

This clone was seen once. The chain employs TRBV7-2 and TRBJ2-7, with 9 positions matching TRBD2. After removal of 0 bases from V and 6 bases from J, the junction contained 3 bases not matched to a gene. Germline V lookup: CDR1 SGHTA, CDR2 FQGNSA. This CDR3 spans 14 amino acids. The CDR3 spells CASSLALAGREQYF. The CDR3 DNA reads TGTGCCAGCAGCTTAGCTCTAGCGGGACGCGAGCAGTACTTC.

The rearrangement uses TRBV12-5 and TRBJ2-1; no firm D call. The CDR3 is 16 amino acids. Trimming left V 4 bases short and J 4 bases short, with 17 bases between. The germline V gene encodes CDR1 LGHNT and CDR2 FRNRAP. CDR3 nucleotide sequence: TGTGCTAGTGGTTCCACGGGCTACGGCGGATACAATGAGCAGTTCTTC. Translating gives CASGSTGYGGYNEQFF.

Notes on this clone: In the same sample, other DNA sequences code for this CDR3. The gene calls are TRBV5-1 and TRBJ2-3; D remains unclear. With 3 bases removed from V and 1 base from J, the gap between germline ends came to 3 bases. In germline, CDR1 is SGHRS, CDR2 YFSETQ. The CDR3 is 12 amino acids. CDR3 nucleotide sequence: TGCGCCAGCAGCTGGGGCACAGATACGCAGTATTTT. It encodes CASSWGTDTQYF.

The genes are TRBV4-3 and TRBJ1-4; D may be TRBD1 (6 bases). The length of the CDR3 is 16 residues. Germline V gene lookup returns CDR1 LGHNA and CDR2 YSLEER. The germline V and J ends were trimmed by 0 bases and 5 bases, with 13 bases remaining between them. For the CDR3, the DNA is TGCGCCAGCAGCCAAGATACAGGGAGGGAGAATGAAAAACTGTTTTTT. This codes for CASSQDTGRENEKLFF.

DNA of the CDR3: TGTGCCAGCAGTGACAGGGTCGGTTCACCCCTCCACTTT. Its protein is CASSDRVGSPLHF. The rearrangement links TRBV6-5 to TRBJ1-6, with 7 bases aligning to TRBD1. The CDR3 loop spans 13 amino acids. Germline CDR1 reads MNHEY; CDR2 reads SVGAGI. J was trimmed by 9 bases and V by 5 bases; bases with no gene match: 4.

With regard to this clone: At one of its ends the junction is not consistent with the germline gene, which may arise from a read error. The chain uses TRBV7-7 and TRBJ2-7; the match to TRBD2 covers 8 bases. Germline values: CDR1 SSHAT, CDR2 FNYEAQ (reference sequence). This CDR3 contains 15 residues. CDR3 protein: CASSVSAGVSYEQYF. CDR3 nucleotides: TGTGCTAGCAGCGTCTCAGCGGGGGTCTCCTACGAGCAGTACTTC.

This rearrangement joins TRBV7-9 to TRBJ2-5; D gene ambiguous. Trimming took off 5 bases at V and 1 base at J, with 8 bases between the two ends. CDR3 size: 13 residues. Germline CDR1 reads SEHNR; CDR2 reads FQNEAQ (reference sequence). In nucleotides, the CDR3 is TGTGCCAGCAGCACTAACGGCCAAGAGACCCAGTACTTC. Its translation is CASSTNGQETQYF.

This chain connects TRBV2 to TRBJ2-2; weak D call: TRBD1 (5 bases). V lost 3 bases and J lost 0, with 11 bases in between. This CDR3 is built from 16 residues. CDR1 is SNHLY and CDR2 is FYNNEI in the germline V gene. In DNA form, the CDR3 reads TGTGCCAGCAGTGAGTTAGGGGCCGCGAACACCGGGGAGCTGTTTTTT. Residues: CASSELGAANTGELFF.

The sample holds a few counts of this clone. Different DNA sequences within this sample yield the same CDR3. The V gene is TRBV27, the J gene TRBJ2-1, with D maybe TRBD2 (5 bases). The germline V gene has CDR1 MNHEY and CDR2 SMNVEV (reference sequence). The CDR3 spans 14 residues. Trimming removed 3 bases from V and 2 bases from J, with 8 bases in between. CDR3 amino acids: CASSLDSPYNEQFF. The CDR3 DNA sequence: TGTGCCAGCAGTTTGGACTCCCCCTACAATGAGCAGTTCTTC.

This clone was picked up one time. This sequence may be a read error, since a much larger clone differs from it by one base. The J gene is TRBJ2-5, the V gene TRBV30, with 8 bases fitting TRBD2. The germline V gene encodes CDR1 GTSNPN and CDR2 SVGIG (reference sequence). The CDR3 covers 18 residues. The junction had 21 bases not matched to a gene; V was cut back by 5 bases and J by 4 bases. The DNA of the CDR3 is TGTGCCTGGGGCCTATCTAACGGGAGGGCCTGGTGGAGAGAGACCCAGTACTTC. Protein: CAWGLSNGRAWWRETQYF.

The gene calls are TRBV28 and TRBJ2-1; 11 bases map to TRBD2. Germline V lookup: CDR1 MDHEN, CDR2 SYDVKM. CDR3 length equals 15 residues. V lost 6 bases to trimming and J lost 4 bases; unmatched junction nucleotides: 5. CDR3 nucleotide sequence: TGTGCCAGCAGCCCAAGACTAGCGGGATACAATGAGCAGTTCTTC. It codes for CASSPRLAGYNEQFF.

The chain carries TRBV18 and TRBJ2-1; the match to TRBD2 covers 8 bases. Trimming at V came to 2 bases and at J to 7 bases, leaving 7 bases not matched to a gene. The CDR3 is 15 amino acids. Germline assignment: CDR1 KGHSH and CDR2 LQKENI. The CDR3 reads CASSPISGKGNEQFF. CDR3 bases: TGTGCCAGCTCACCAATTAGCGGGAAAGGGAATGAGCAGTTCTTC.

This clone was recorded a few times. The chain combines TRBV9 with TRBJ1-3; 8 bases fit TRBD1. Germline CDR1 and CDR2: SGDLS and YYNGEE. The CDR3 is 15 residues long. Trimming at V came to 9 bases and at J to 0 bases, leaving 8 bases not matched to a gene. The CDR3 nucleotides read TGTGCCACCACCCGGGGACAGGACTCTGGAAACACCATATATTTT. This sequence encodes CATTRGQDSGNTIYF.